Below, 11 T cell receptor beta chains from the same sample are listed, as sequenced in a study of regulatory T cells in long-lasting Graves disease. iRepertoire HTBI primers and Arm-PCR of CDR3 regions built TCR beta libraries. One entry per CDR3 protein results from TCRdb running MiXCR on the multiplex PCR reads. Among 540,000 or so distinct CDR3 sequences listed, roughly 12% were seen once. Time point of the sample: newly diagnosed GD, antithyroid drugs for less than 3 months. The TCR library was made from RNA that had been extracted from PBMCs in TRIzol. The data also belong to a second study, concerning T cells in Graves' hyperthyroidism and ophthalmopathy.

This material consisted of peripheral blood mononuclear cells (PBMCs), taken at new diagnosis, from a patient treated with antithyroid drugs. The receptors originated from a man aged 25 to 45 with Graves disease.

This clonotype was seen repeatedly, ten times or more. The CDR3 sequence: CSVNEVPEAFF. CDR3 bases: TGCAGCGTTAATGAGGTACCTGAAGCTTTCTTT. V gene TRBV29-1 combines with J gene TRBJ1-1, with unresolved D. This CDR3 has 11 amino acids. V dropped 5 bases and J dropped 6 bases, with 10 bases sitting between them. Germline V gene data show CDR1 as SQVTM and CDR2 as ANQGSEA.

The chain uses TRBV7-9 and TRBJ1-2; TRBD1 aligns across 8 bases. Germline V lookup: CDR1 SEHNR, CDR2 FQNEAQ (reference sequence). J gave up 3 bases and V 5 bases, and 8 bases lay outside the gene matches. The CDR3 has 15 residues. CDR3 protein: CASSKAAGGDYGYTF. The CDR3 nucleotides read TGTGCCAGCAGCAAAGCGGCAGGGGGCGACTATGGCTACACCTTC.

This clonotype was counted once. This may stem from a read error, because a much larger clone lies one nucleotide away. J is TRBJ2-1 and V is TRBV2, with TRBD2 matching over 15 bases. Germline-derived CDR1 and CDR2 are SNHLY and FYNNEI. The V segment lost 10 bases and the J segment 6 bases; nucleotides outside the gene matches: 4. This CDR3 region has 14 residues. The CDR3 DNA is TGTGCCAAGGGACTAGCGGGAGGAATCAATGAGCAGTTCTTC. It specifies CAKGLAGGINEQFF.

This clonotype was seen ten or more times. J is TRBJ2-4 and V is TRBV27, with a possible D match to TRBD2 (5 bases). The CDR3 is 16 amino acids. The germline V and J ends were trimmed by 6 bases and 3 bases, with 18 bases remaining between them. The germline gives CDR1 MNHEY, CDR2 SMNVEV (reference sequence). CDR3 in DNA: TGTGCCAGCAGCCCCAGCGGTTTTACCTTCAAAAACATTCAGTACTTC. It specifies CASSPSGFTFKNIQYF.

This clonotype was counted at least ten times. The rearrangement links TRBV9 to TRBJ1-1; D remains unclear. The V gene lost 5 bases and the J gene lost 0 bases, with 14 bases spanning the gap. The CDR3 is 15 amino acids. CDR1 is SGDLS and CDR2 is YYNGEE in the germline V gene. The CDR3 spells CASRGPGSMNTEAFF. CDR3 sequence (DNA): TGTGCCAGCAGAGGACCAGGCAGCATGAACACTGAAGCTTTCTTT.

This clonotype was recorded at least ten times. CDR3 in DNA: TGTGCCAGCCATCTAGCGGAGTACACCGGGGAGCTGTTTTTT. Translated: CASHLAEYTGELFF. J is TRBJ2-2 and V is TRBV7-8, with 7 bases identical to TRBD2. This CDR3 has 14 amino acids. In germline, CDR1 is SGHVS, CDR2 FQNEAQ. Unmatched junction bases numbered 6, after V lost 8 bases and J lost 3 bases.

This clonotype was counted at least ten times. V usage is TRBV11-3 and J usage is TRBJ2-2, with D unresolved. The germline gives CDR1 SGHNT, CDR2 YENEEA. With 1 base removed from V and 6 bases from J, the gap between germline ends came to 6 bases. The CDR3 is 13 residues long. The DNA for the CDR3 is TGTGCCAGCAGCTTAGCCCAGGCCGGGGAGCTGTTTTTT. It translates to CASSLAQAGELFF. Full variable domain (outside the CDR3, taken from reference TRBV11-3 and TRBJ2-2): EAGVVQSPRYKIIEKKQPVAFWCNPISGHNTLYWYLQNLGQGPELLIRYENEEAVDDSQLPKDRFSAERLKGVDSTLKIQPAELGDSAVYLCASSLAQAGELFFGEGSRLTVL.

This clonotype was seen ten or more times. The chain uses TRBV2 and TRBJ2-1, with D unresolved. The length of the CDR3 is 14 residues. Germline CDR1 is SNHLY and CDR2 is FYNNEI. The ends were cut back, 6 bases at V and 8 bases at J, with 17 bases in the middle. The DNA for the CDR3 is TGTGCCAGCAGCCTCGGAACCTTGTGGGATGAGCAGTTCTTC. It encodes CASSLGTLWDEQFF.

This clonotype was detected many times. J is TRBJ1-2 and V is TRBV5-4; no reliable D call. CDR1 is SGHNT, CDR2 YYREEE, per germline (reference sequence). Trimming left V 4 bases short and J 4 bases short, with 17 bases between. This CDR3 is built from 15 residues. The CDR3 spells CASSLNAGESYGYTF. The CDR3 DNA is TGTGCCAGCAGCCTTAATGCCGGCGAATCCTATGGCTACACCTTC. Full variable domain (missing parts from reference TRBV5-4 and TRBJ1-2): ETGVTQSPTHLIKTRGQQVTLRCSSQSGHNTVSWYQQALGQGPQFIFQYYREEENGRGNFPPRFSGLQFPNYSSELNVNALELDDSALYLCASSLNAGESYGYTFGSGTRLTVV.

This clonotype has a count of ten or more. V and J are TRBV6-1 and TRBJ1-3; no firm D call. Germline V gene sequence: CDR1 MNHNS, CDR2 SASEGT. This CDR3 contains 16 residues. V dropped 6 bases and J dropped 1 base, with 16 bases sitting between them. The CDR3 nucleotides read TGTGCCAGCAGCAGGACCGTTCCGCGATCTGGAAACACCATATATTTT. This codes for CASSRTVPRSGNTIYF.

The table lists this clonotype with a few counts. The V call is TRBV30, the J call TRBJ2-5; D is undetermined. This CDR3 is built from 11 residues. Deletions cut 4 bases from V and 5 bases from J, with 8 bases between. In germline, CDR1 is GTSNPN, CDR2 SVGIG (reference sequence). The CDR3 DNA sequence: TGTGCCTGGAAGGTGACCGAGACCCAGTACTTC. Its translation: CAWKVTETQYF.